This T cell receptor beta chain was retrieved from a study of blood T cells in healthy people across ages. Study findings and constraints: Conclusively comparing naive with antigen-experienced cells was impossible with unsorted PBMCs. Donors of long life had a larger count of naive CD4+ cells and greater diversity than aged donors.

Points on this clonotype: Its target is unknown.

The germline CDR1 and CDR2 sequences are MNHNS and SASEGT. The V end lost 6 bases, the J end lost 5 bases, and 17 bases lay between the germline ends. The CDR3 length is 16 residues. Primed by a sample-barcoded 5' primer and a J-beta primer mix, a second PCR proceeded for about 7 to 12 cycles. Every sample produced at least 3 million CDR3-containing paired-end reads. TCRdb redid the calling of the 5' RACE reads with MiXCR, one entry per CDR3 protein. Seen here are fewer than 900,000 distinct CDR3 sequences, roughly 35% observed once, and the top ten hold over 10%. Specimen: blood. This sequence was found in a man aged 18-30 years in good health. The V call is TRBV6-1, the J call TRBJ1-6; D unclear. This CDR3 is CASSIHPRLDNSPLHF. In DNA form, the CDR3 reads TGTGCCAGCAGCATACACCCGAGGCTTGATAATTCACCCCTCCACTTT.